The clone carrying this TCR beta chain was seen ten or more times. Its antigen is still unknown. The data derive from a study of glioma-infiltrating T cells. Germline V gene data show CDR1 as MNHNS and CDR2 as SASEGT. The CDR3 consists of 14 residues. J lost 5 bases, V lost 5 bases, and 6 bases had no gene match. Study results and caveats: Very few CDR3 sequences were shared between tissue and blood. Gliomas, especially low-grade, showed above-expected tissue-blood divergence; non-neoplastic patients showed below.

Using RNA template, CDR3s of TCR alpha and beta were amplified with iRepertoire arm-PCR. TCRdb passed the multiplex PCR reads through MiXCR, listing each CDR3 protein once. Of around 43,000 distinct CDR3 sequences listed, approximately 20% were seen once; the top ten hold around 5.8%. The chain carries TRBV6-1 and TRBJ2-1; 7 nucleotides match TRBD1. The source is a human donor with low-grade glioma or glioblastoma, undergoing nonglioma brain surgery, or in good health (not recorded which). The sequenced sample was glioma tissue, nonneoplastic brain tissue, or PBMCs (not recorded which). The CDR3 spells CASSPGDSNNEQFF. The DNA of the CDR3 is TGTGCCAGCAGTCCAGGGGACAGCAACAATGAGCAGTTCTTC.